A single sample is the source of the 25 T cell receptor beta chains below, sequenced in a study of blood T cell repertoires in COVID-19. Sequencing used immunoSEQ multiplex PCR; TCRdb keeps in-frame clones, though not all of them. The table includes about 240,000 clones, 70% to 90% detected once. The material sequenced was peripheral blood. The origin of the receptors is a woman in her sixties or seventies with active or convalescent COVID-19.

DNA of the CDR3: TGTGCCAGCAGTACTCCCCCCCAGGGGACAATGAACACTGAAGCTTTCTTT. As protein: CASSTPPQGTMNTEAFF. The chain links TRBV6-2 or TRBV6-3 to TRBJ1-1, with D possibly TRBD1 on 6 matching bases. The CDR3 loop spans 17 amino acids. Germline CDR1 reads MNHEY; CDR2 reads SVGEGT. V lost 5 bases to trimming and J lost 0 bases, with 19 bases between them.

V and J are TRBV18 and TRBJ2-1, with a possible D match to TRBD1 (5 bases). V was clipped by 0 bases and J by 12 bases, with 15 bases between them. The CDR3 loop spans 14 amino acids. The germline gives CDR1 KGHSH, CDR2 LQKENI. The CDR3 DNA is TGTGCCAGCTCACCACCTTTCGACAGTTCGGCGCAGTTCTTC. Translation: CASSPPFDSSAQFF.

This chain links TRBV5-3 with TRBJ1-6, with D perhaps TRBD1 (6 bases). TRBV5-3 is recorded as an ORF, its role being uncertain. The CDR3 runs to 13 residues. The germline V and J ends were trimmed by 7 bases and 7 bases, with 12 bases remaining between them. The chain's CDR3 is CARLYRANSPLHF. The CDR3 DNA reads TGTGCCAGACTTTACAGGGCGAATTCACCCCTCCACTTT.

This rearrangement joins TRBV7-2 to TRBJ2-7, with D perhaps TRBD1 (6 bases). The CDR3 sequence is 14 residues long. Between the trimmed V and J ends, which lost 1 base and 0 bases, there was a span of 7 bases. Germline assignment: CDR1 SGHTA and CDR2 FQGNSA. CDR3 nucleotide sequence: TGTGCCAGCAGCTTAGTCAGGGGCTCCTACGAGCAGTACTTC. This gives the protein CASSLVRGSYEQYF.

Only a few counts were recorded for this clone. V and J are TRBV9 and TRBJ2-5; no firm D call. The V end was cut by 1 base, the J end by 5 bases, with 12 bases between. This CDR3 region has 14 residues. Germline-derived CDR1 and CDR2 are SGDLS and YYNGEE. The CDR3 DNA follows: TGTGCCAGCAGCGTATCCTCACGAGGCGAGACCCAGTACTTC. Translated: CASSVSSRGETQYF.

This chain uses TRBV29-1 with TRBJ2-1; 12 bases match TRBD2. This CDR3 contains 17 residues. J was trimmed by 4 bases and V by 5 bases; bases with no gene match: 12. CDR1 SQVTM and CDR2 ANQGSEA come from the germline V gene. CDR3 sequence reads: CSVLLRLAGAGYNEQFF. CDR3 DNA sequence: TGCAGCGTTTTGCTTAGACTAGCGGGGGCGGGGTACAATGAGCAGTTCTTC.

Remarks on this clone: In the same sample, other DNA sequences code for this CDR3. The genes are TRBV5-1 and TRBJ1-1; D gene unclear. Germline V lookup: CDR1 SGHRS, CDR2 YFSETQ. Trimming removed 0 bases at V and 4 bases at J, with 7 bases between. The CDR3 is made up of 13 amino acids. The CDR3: CASSLVGSTEAFF. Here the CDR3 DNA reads TGCGCCAGCAGCTTGGTTGGCTCCACTGAAGCTTTCTTT. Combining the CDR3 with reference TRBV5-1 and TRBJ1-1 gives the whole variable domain KAGVTQTPRYLIKTRGQQVTLSCSPISGHRSVSWYQQTPGQGLQFLFEYFSETQRNKGNFPGRFSGRQFSNSRSEMNVSTLELGDSALYLCASSLVGSTEAFFGQGTRLTVV.

The CDR3 spells CASSPGLLPESGYTF. The CDR3 DNA sequence: TGTGCCAGCTCACCGGGGCTCCTCCCAGAGAGTGGCTACACCTTC. The chain joins TRBV18 to TRBJ1-2; maybe TRBD1 (5 bases). The germline V and J ends were trimmed by 3 bases and 7 bases, with 18 bases remaining between them. Germline lookup yields CDR1 KGHSH and CDR2 LQKENI. The CDR3 runs 15 residues.

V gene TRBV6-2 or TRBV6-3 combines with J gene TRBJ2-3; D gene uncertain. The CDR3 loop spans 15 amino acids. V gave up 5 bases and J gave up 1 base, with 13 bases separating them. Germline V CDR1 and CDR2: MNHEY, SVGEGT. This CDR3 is CASSVVALGTDTQYF. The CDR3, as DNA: TGTGCCAGCAGTGTTGTTGCGCTGGGCACAGATACGCAGTATTTT.

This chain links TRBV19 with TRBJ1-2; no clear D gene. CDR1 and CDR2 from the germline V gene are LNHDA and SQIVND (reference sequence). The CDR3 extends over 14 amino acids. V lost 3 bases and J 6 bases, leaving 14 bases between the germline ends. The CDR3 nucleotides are TGTGCCAGTAGTATCTTAAACGGCGGGGATGGCTACACCTTC. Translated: CASSILNGGDGYTF. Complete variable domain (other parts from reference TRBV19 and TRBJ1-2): DGGITQSPKYLFRKEGQNVTLSCEQNLNHDAMYWYRQDPGQGLRLIYYSQIVNDFQKGDIAEGYSVSREKKESFPLTVTSAQKNPTAFYLCASSILNGGDGYTFGSGTRLTVV.

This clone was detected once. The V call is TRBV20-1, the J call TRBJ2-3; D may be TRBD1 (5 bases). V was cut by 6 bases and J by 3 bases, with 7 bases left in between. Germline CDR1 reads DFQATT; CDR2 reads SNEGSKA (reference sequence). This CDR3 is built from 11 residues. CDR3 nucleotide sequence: TGCAGTGCACAGGTGACAGATACGCAGTATTTT. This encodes CSAQVTDTQYF.

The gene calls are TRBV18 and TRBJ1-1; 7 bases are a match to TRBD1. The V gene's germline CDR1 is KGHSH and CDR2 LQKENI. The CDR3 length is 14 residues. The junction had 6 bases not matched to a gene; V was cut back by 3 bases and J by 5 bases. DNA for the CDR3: TGTGCCAGCTCACCCGAACCCAGGGGGACTGAAGCTTTCTTT. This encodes CASSPEPRGTEAFF.

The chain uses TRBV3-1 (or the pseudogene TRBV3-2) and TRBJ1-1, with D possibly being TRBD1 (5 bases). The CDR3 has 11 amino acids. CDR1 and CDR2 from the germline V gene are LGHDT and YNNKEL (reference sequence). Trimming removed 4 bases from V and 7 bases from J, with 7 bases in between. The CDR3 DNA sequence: TGTGCCAGCAGCCGCCAGGGTGAAGCTTTCTTT. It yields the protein CASSRQGEAFF.

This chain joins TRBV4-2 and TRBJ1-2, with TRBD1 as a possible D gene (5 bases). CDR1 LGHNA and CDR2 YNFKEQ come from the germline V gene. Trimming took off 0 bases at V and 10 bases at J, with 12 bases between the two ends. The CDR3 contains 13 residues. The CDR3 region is CASSQEWGRDYTF. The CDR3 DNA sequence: TGTGCCAGCAGCCAAGAGTGGGGCCGAGACTACACCTTC.

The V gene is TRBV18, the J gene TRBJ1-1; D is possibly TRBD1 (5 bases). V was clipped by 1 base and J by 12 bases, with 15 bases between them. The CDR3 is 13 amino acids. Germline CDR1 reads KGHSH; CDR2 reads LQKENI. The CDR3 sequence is CASSPRSREGSFF. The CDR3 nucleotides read TGTGCCAGCTCACCACGGTCGAGGGAGGGGTCTTTCTTT. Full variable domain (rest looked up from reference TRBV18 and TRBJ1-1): NAGVMQNPRHLVRRRGQEARLRCSPMKGHSHVYWYRQLPEEGLKFMVYLQKENIIDESGMPKERFSAEFPKEGPSILRIQQVVRGDSAAYFCASSPRSREGSFFGQGTRLTVV.

The CDR3 nucleotides read TGTGCCATCAGTGTTACAGAAAGTAGTTCACCCCTCCACTTT. It yields the protein CAISVTESSSPLHF. V usage is TRBV10-3 and J usage is TRBJ1-6; D remains unclear. CDR1 ENHRY and CDR2 SYGVKD come from the germline V gene. There are 14 residues in the CDR3. Trimming left V 4 bases short and J 9 bases short, with 13 bases between.

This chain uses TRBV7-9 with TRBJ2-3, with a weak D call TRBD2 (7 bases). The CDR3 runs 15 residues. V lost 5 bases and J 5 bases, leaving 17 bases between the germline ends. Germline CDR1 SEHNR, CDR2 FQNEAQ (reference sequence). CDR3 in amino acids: CASSTRGARRDTQYF. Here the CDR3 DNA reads TGTGCCAGCAGCACCCGGGGGGCCCGGAGAGATACGCAGTATTTT. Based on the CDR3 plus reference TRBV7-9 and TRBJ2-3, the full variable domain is DTGVSQNPRHKITKRGQNVTFRCDPISEHNRLYWYRQTLGQGPEFLTYFQNEAQLEKSRLLSDRFSAERPKGSFSTLEIQRTEQGDSAMYLCASSTRGARRDTQYFGPGTRLTVL.

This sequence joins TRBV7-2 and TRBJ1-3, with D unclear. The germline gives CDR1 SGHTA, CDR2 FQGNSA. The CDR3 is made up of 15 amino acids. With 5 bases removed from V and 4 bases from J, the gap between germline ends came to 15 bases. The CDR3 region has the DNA TGTGCCAGCAGCAGAGGGCCTATCGGGGGAAACACCATATATTTT. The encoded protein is CASSRGPIGGNTIYF. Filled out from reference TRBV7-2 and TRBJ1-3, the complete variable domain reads GAGVSQSPSNKVTEKGKDVELRCDPISGHTALYWYRQSLGQGLEFLIYFQGNSAPDKSGLPSDRFSAERTGGSVSTLTIQRTQQEDSAVYLCASSRGPIGGNTIYFGEGSWLTVV.

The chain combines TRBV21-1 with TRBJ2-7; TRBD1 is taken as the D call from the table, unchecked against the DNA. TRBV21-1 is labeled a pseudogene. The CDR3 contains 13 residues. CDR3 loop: CASSGTKPYEQYF. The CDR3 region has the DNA TGTGCCAGCAGCGGGACAAAGCCCTACGAGCAGTACTTC.

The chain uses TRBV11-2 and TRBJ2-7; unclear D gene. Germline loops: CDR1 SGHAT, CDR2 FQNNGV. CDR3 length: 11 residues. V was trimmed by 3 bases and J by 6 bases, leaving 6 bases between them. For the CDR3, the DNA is TGTGCCAGCAGCTTTGGGCCCGAGCAGTACTTC. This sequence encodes CASSFGPEQYF.

CDR3 sequence: CAISESTINQPQHF. CDR3 in DNA: TGTGCCATCAGTGAGTCGACAATCAATCAGCCCCAGCATTTT. The chain has TRBV10-3 and TRBJ1-5, with D uncertain. CDR1 is ENHRY and CDR2 is SYGVKD in the germline V gene. V was cut by 0 bases and J by 3 bases, with 6 bases left in between. The CDR3 length is 14 residues.

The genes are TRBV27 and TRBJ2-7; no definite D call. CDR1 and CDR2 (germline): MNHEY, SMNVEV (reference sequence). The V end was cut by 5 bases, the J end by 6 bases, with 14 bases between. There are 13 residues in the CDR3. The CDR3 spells CASSRSSGIEQYF. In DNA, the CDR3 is TGTGCCAGCAGTCGGTCGTCAGGTATCGAGCAGTACTTC.

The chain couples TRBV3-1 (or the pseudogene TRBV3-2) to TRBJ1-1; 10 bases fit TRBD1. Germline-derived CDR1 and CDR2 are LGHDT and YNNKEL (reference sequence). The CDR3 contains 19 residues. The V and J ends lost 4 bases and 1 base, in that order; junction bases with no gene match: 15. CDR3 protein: CASSLFYRDRGKRNTEAFF. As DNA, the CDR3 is TGTGCCAGCAGCCTCTTCTACCGGGACAGGGGAAAGAGGAACACTGAAGCTTTCTTT.

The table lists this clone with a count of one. CDR3: CASSFRAGGDTEAFF. CDR3 in DNA: TGCGCCAGCAGCTTTAGGGCAGGGGGCGACACTGAAGCTTTCTTT. This chain uses TRBV4-3 with TRBJ1-1; TRBD1 matches 8 bases. Germline loops: CDR1 LGHNA, CDR2 YSLEER. CDR3 length: 15 residues. Losses at the gene ends were 5 bases for V and 3 bases for J; bases not matched to a gene: 8.

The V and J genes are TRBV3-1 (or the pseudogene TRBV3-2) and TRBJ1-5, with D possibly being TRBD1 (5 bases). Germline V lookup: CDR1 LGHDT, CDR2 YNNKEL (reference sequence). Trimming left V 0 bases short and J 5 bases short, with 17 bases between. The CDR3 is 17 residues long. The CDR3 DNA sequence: TGTGCCAGCAGCCAAGAGGTCCTGGCAGGAGGGGATCAGCCCCAGCATTTT. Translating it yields CASSQEVLAGGDQPQHF.